This TCR beta chain emerged from a study of siplizumab effects on memory and regulatory T cells. Notes on the study in general: The apparent diversity of naive T cells exceeded that of memory cells, and naive T cells seemed to make a major contribution to the alloresponse.

In regard to this clone: Its antigen is still unknown.

Assays covered roughly 9.8 x 10^4 TCR templates per sample. The protocol was immunoSEQ multiplex PCR, while the TCRdb copy is restricted to in-frame clones and leaves out a portion. The sample comprises 40,000 to 45,000 clones, around 90% of which are singletons, and around 0.25% rests with the top ten. The ends were cut back, 4 bases at V and 6 bases at J, with 20 bases in the middle. The germline V gene encodes CDR1 SGHRS and CDR2 YFSETQ. The CDR3 is 15 amino acids. J is TRBJ2-7 and V is TRBV5-1; D is tentatively TRBD1 or TRBD2 (7 bases each). What was sequenced was naive CD4+ T cells sorted from blood. The receptor comes from a human donor in good health. The CDR3 DNA follows: TGCGCCAGCAGCCGCCAGGGGGGGCACTTTGGCGAGCAGTACTTC. The encoded protein is CASSRQGGHFGEQYF.